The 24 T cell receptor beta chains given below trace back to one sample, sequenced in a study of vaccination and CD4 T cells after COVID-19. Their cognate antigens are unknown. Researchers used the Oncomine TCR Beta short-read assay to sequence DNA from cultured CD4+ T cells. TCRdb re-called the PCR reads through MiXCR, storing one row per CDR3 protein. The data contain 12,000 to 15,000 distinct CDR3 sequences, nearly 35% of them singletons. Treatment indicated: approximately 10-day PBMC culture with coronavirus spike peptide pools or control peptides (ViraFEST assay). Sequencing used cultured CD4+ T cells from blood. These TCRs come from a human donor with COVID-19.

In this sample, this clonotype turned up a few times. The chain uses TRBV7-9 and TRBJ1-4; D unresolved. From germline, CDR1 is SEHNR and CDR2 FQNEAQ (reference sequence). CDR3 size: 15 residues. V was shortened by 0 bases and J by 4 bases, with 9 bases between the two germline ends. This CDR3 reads CASSLAGGFNEKLFF. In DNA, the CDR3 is TGTGCCAGCAGCTTAGCCGGAGGGTTTAATGAAAAACTGTTTTTT.

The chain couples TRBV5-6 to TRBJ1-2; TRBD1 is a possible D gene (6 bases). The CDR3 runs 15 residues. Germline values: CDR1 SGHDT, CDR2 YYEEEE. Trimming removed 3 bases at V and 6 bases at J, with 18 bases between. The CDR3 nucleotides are TGTGCCAGCAGCTCCGATCTGGGGGCGGCGAATGGCTACACCTTC. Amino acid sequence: CASSSDLGAANGYTF.

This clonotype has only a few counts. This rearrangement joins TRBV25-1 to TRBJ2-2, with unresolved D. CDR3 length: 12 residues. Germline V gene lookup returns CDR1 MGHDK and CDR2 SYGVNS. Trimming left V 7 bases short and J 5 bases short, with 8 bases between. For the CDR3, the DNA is TGTGCCAGCAATCTGGGGACCGGGGAGCTGTTTTTT. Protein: CASNLGTGELFF.

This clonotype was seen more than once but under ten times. This CDR3 is CASSKGQGSHNSPLHF. The DNA of the CDR3 is TGTGCCAGCAGCAAGGGACAGGGGTCCCATAATTCACCCCTCCACTTT. V gene TRBV21-1 combines with J gene TRBJ1-6; the listed D gene, TRBD1, was not tested against the DNA. TRBV21-1 counts as a pseudogene. The CDR3 contains 16 residues.

As DNA, the CDR3 is TGTGCCAGCAGTTATTTCTCGGTGGAGCTAAAAGAGACCCAGTACTTC. The encoded protein is CASSYFSVELKETQYF. This rearrangement joins TRBV6-2 or TRBV6-3 to TRBJ2-5; D remains unclear. The CDR3 sequence is 16 residues long. Germline V gives CDR1 MNHEY, CDR2 SVGEGT. V was clipped by 3 bases and J by 3 bases, with 17 bases between them.

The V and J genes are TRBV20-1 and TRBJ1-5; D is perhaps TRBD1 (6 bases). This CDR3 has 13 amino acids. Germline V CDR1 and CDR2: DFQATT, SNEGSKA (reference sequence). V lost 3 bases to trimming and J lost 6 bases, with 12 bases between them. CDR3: CSASLGAGQPQHF. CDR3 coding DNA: TGCAGTGCTAGTTTGGGGGCCGGTCAGCCCCAGCATTTT.

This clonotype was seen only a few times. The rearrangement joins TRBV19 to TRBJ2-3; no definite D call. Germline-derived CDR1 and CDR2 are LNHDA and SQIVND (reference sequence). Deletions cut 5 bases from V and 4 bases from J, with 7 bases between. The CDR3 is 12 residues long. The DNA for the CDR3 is TGTGCCAGTAGTGACGCCCCAGATACGCAGTATTTT. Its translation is CASSDAPDTQYF.

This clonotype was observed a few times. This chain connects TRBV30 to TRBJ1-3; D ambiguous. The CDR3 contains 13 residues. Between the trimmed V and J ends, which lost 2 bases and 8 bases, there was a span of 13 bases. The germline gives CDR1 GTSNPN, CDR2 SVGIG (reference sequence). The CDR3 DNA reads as TGTGCCTGGAGTAAAAAGGCTCCGGACACCATATATTTT. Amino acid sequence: CAWSKKAPDTIYF.

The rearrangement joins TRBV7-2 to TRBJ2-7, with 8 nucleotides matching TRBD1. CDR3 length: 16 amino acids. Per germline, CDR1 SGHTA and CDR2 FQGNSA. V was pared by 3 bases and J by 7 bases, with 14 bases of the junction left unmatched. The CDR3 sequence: CASSFTSDRVSGEQYF. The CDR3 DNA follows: TGTGCCAGCAGCTTTACTTCGGACAGGGTTTCGGGGGAGCAGTACTTC.

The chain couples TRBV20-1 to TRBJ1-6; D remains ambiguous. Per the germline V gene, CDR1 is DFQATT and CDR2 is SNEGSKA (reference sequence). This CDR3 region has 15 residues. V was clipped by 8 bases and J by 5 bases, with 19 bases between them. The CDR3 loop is CSLDGRVENNSPLHF. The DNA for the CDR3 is TGCAGTCTGGACGGGAGGGTAGAGAATAATTCACCCCTCCACTTT.

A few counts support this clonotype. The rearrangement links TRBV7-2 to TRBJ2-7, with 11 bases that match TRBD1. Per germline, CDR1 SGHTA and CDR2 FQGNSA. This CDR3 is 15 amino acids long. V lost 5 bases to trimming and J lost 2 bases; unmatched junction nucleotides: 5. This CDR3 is CASSLGQGVPYEQYF. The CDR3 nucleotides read TGTGCCAGCAGCCTGGGACAGGGGGTCCCCTACGAGCAGTACTTC.

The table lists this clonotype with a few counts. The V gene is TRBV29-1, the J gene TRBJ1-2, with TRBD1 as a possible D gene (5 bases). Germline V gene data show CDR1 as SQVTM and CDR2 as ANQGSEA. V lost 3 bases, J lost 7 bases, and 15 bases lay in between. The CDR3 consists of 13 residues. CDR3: CSVDAWGAGGYTF. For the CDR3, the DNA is TGCAGCGTTGATGCGTGGGGCGCGGGTGGCTACACCTTC.

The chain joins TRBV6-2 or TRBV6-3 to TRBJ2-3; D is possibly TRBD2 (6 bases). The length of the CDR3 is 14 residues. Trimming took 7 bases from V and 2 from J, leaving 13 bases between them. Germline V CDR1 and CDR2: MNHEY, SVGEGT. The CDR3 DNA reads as TGTGCCAGCACCAGGGCGGGGCCCACAGATACGCAGTATTTT. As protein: CASTRAGPTDTQYF.

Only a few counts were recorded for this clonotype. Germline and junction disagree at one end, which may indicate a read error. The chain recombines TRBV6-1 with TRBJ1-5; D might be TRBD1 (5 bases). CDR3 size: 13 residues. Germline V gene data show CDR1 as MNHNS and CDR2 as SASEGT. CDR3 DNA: TGTGCCAGCAGGGAAGGGGTTGAGCAGCCCCAGCATTTT. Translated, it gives CASREGVEQPQHF.

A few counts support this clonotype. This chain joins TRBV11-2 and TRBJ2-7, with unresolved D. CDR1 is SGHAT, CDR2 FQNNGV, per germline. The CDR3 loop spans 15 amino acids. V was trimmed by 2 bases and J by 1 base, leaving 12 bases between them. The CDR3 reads CASSLSTWASYEQYF. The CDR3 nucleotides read TGTGCCAGCAGCTTATCTACCTGGGCATCCTACGAGCAGTACTTC.

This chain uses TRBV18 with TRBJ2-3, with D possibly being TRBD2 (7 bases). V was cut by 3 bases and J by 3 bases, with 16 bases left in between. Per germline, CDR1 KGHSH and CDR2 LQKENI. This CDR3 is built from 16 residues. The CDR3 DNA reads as TGTGCCAGCTCACCGATGATAGGGGGGGCGACAGATACGCAGTATTTT. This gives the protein CASSPMIGGATDTQYF. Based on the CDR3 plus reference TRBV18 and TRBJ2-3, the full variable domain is NAGVMQNPRHLVRRRGQEARLRCSPMKGHSHVYWYRQLPEEGLKFMVYLQKENIIDESGMPKERFSAEFPKEGPSILRIQQVVRGDSAAYFCASSPMIGGATDTQYFGPGTRLTVL.

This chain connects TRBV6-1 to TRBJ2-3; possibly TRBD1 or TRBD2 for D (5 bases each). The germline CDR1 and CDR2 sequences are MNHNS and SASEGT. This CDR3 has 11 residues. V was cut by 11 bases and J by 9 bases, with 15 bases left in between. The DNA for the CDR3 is TGTGCCTCCCAGGGAACGGGGACGCAGTATTTT. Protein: CASQGTGTQYF.

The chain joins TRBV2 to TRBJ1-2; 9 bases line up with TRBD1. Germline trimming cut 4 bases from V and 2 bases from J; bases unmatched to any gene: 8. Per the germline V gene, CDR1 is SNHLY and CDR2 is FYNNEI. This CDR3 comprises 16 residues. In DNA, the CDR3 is TGTGCCAGCAGTGGGGGGGGACAGGGAGGCAACTATGGCTACACCTTC. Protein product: CASSGGGQGGNYGYTF. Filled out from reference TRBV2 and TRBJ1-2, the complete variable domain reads EPEVTQTPSHQVTQMGQEVILRCVPISNHLYFYWYRQILGQKVEFLVSFYNNEISEKSEIFDDQFSVERPDGSNFTLKIRSTKLEDSAMYFCASSGGGQGGNYGYTFGSGTRLTVV.

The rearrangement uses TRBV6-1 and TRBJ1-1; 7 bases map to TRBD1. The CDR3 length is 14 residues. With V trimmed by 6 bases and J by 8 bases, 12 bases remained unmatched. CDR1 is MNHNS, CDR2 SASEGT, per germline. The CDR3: CASSQETGRGEAFF. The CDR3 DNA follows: TGTGCCAGCAGCCAAGAGACAGGGCGGGGCGAAGCTTTCTTT.

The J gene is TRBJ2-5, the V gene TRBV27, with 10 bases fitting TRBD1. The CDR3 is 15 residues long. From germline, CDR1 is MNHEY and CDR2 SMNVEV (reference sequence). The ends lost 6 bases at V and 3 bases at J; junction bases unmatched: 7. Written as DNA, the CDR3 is TGTGCCAGCAGGAGACAGGACAGGGGGAAAGAGACCCAGTACTTC. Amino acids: CASRRQDRGKETQYF.

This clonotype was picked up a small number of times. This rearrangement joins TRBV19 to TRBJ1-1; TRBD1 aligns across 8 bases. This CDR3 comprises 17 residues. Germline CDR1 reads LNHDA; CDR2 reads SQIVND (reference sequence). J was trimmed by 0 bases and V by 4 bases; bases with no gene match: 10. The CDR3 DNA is TGTGCCAGTAGTAGAACTCCCCAGGGGGCATTGAACACTGAAGCTTTCTTT. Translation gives CASSRTPQGALNTEAFF. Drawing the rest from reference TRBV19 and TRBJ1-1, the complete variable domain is DGGITQSPKYLFRKEGQNVTLSCEQNLNHDAMYWYRQDPGQGLRLIYYSQIVNDFQKGDIAEGYSVSREKKESFPLTVTSAQKNPTAFYLCASSRTPQGALNTEAFFGQGTRLTVV.

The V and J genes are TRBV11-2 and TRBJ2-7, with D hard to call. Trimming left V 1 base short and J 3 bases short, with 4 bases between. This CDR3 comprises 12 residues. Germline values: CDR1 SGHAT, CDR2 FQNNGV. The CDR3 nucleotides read TGTGCCAGCAGCTTAGCCCGCTACGAGCAGTACTTC. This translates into CASSLARYEQYF.

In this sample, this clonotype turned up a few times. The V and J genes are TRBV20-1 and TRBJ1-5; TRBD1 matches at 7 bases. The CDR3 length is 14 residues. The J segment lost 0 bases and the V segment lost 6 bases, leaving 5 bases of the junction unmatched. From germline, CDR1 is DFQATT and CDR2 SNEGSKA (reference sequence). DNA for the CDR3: TGCAGTGCAGAGGCAGGGGGTAGCAATCAGCCCCAGCATTTT. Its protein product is CSAEAGGSNQPQHF.

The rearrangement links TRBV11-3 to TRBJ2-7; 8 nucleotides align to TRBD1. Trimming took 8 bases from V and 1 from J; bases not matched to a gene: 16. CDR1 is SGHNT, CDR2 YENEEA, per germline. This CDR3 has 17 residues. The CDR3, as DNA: TGTGCCAGCGGCTCAAGACGGACAGGGAGATATTCCTACGAGCAGTACTTC. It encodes CASGSRRTGRYSYEQYF. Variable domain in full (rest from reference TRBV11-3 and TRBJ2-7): EAGVVQSPRYKIIEKKQPVAFWCNPISGHNTLYWYLQNLGQGPELLIRYENEEAVDDSQLPKDRFSAERLKGVDSTLKIQPAELGDSAVYLCASGSRRTGRYSYEQYFGPGTRLTVT.